This T cell receptor (beta chain) was found in a study of OX40 agonist ivuxolimab in advanced cancers. Overall study context: The dose-escalation cohort was over 65% male, with a mean age of approximately 62 years, ranging roughly 20 to 90. A history of anti-PD-1, anti-PD-L1 or anti-CTLA-4 therapy was acceptable, and approximately 41% had some.

Autoimmune disease history or systemic immunosuppression meant exclusion. For this clone: The target antigen is unknown.

Study findings and constraints: Clonal expansion by week 6 occurred in CD4+ and CD8+ blood T cells (at 0.1 to 3.0 mg/kg).

The ends lost 1 base at V and 4 bases at J; junction bases unmatched: 6. The CDR3 totals 16 residues. Germline CDR1 and CDR2: MGHRA and YSYEKL. Only in-frame clones appear in the TCRdb table, and some are missing; sequencing was by immunoSEQ multiplex PCR. Here the sample spans more than 50,000 clones, more than 85% being singletons. The specimen was CD4+ or CD8+ T cells sorted from blood, collected in a trial of the OX40 agonist ivuxolimab. The sequence derives from an adult with an advanced solid tumor such as melanoma, head and neck, liver or kidney cancer. The genes are TRBV4-1 and TRBJ2-7; 11 positions match TRBD2. The CDR3, as DNA: TGCGCCAGCAGCCAAGCCGCGACTAGCGGGGCATACGAGCAGTACTTC. Its translation is CASSQAATSGAYEQYF.